The rows below give T cell receptor beta chains drawn from one sample of a study of response to subunit inactivated influenza vaccine. TCRdb processed the RT-PCR reads anew with MiXCR; each CDR3 protein has one entry. The repertoire includes over 400,000 distinct CDR3 sequences, 10% to 15% of them detected once, and roughly 14% sits in the top ten. This specimen was PBMCs from blood, taken around seven weeks after vaccination. The receptors come from a man between 50 and 59 years old who received an inactivated influenza vaccine. Both conserved end residues are part of each CDR3.

cdr3_length,v_call,j_call,cdr3_aa
16,TRBV5-6,TRBJ2-7,CASSLGFRTNTYEQYF
15,TRBV10-3,TRBJ2-2,CAISAQGDVAGELFF
14,TRBV5-6,TRBJ2-3,CASSLAGGSIPQYF
14,TRBV10-3,TRBJ2-7,CARQGRPGSYEQYF
14,TRBV10-3,TRBJ2-3,CAIRPRGGTDTQYF
16,TRBV15,TRBJ1-6,CATRGPFGTGNSPLHF
13,TRBV29-1,TRBJ2-7,CSVAREGNYEQYF
14,TRBV4-3,TRBJ1-1,CASSQDRESTEAFF
17,TRBV11-2,TRBJ2-2,CASSSRPSGTNTGELFF
14,TRBV5-1,TRBJ1-1,CASSSGQRLTEAFF
14,TRBV12-3/TRBV12-4,TRBJ1-1,CASSLRGGRTEAFF
13,TRBV12-3/TRBV12-4,TRBJ2-2,CASSFSGSGELFF
13,TRBV20-1,TRBJ1-5,CSAPEPGGQPQHF
16,TRBV5-4,TRBJ2-1,CASRRGGTGAYNEQFF
15,TRBV6-5,TRBJ2-6,CASSSSQGTNNVLTF
14,TRBV12-3/TRBV12-4,TRBJ2-7,CASSSGTESYEQYF
13,TRBV27,TRBJ1-2,CASKRTGGYGYTF
13,TRBV12-3/TRBV12-4,TRBJ1-1,CASSPIMNTEAFF
11,TRBV20-1,TRBJ2-3,CSAGYRDTQYF
12,TRBV2,TRBJ2-2,CASSEVTGELFF
13,TRBV24-1,TRBJ2-3,CATSALAQDTQYF
13,TRBV5-1,TRBJ2-3,CASSLLSGGKQYF
18,TRBV20-1,TRBJ2-1,CSARGSYSAPLEGPGRFF
15,TRBV7-2,TRBJ2-7,CASSLNGQGLYEQYF
16,TRBV27,TRBJ2-1,CASSAVTGNSYNEQFF
12,TRBV12-3/TRBV12-4,TRBJ1-1,CASRLGGGEAFF
14,TRBV12-3/TRBV12-4,TRBJ2-7,CASATSGGVQEQYF
17,TRBV5-1,TRBJ2-7,CASSLRGGTVSTGEQYF
12,TRBV20-1,TRBJ2-1,CRAGTSGGRQFF
15,TRBV11-2,TRBJ2-1,CASSLSPGKGNEQFF
12,TRBV7-8,TRBJ2-7,CASTPGGDEQYF
15,TRBV7-2,TRBJ2-1,CASSLGDRVDNEQFF
15,TRBV29-1,TRBJ2-6,CSVGQGQSGANVLTF
15,TRBV5-1,TRBJ2-7,CASSFGQGRSYEQYF
16,TRBV28,TRBJ2-7,CASRPSGTSGRSEQYF
16,TRBV5-1,TRBJ2-5,CASSERRTGPERTQYF
14,TRBV4-3,TRBJ2-5,CASSLTVNPETQYF
14,TRBV7-2,TRBJ2-7,CASSTPAASYEQYF
14,TRBV7-9,TRBJ2-7,CASSAEGGVGEQYF
15,TRBV12-3/TRBV12-4,TRBJ2-1,CASSSGTSSYNEQFF
16,TRBV6-5,TRBJ2-1,CASSWITGNSYNEQFF